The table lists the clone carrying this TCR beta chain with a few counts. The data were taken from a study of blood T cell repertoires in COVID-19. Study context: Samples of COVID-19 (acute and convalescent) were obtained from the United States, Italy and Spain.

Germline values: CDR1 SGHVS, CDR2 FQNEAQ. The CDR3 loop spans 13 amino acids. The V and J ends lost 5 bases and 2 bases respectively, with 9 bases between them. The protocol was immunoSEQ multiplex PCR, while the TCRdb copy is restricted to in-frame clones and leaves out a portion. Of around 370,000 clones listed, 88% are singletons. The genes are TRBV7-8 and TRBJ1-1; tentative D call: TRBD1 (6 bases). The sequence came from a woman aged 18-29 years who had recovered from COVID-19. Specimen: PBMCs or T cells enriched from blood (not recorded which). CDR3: CASSQDSNTEAFF. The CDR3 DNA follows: TGTGCCAGCAGCCAGGACAGCAACACTGAAGCTTTCTTT.